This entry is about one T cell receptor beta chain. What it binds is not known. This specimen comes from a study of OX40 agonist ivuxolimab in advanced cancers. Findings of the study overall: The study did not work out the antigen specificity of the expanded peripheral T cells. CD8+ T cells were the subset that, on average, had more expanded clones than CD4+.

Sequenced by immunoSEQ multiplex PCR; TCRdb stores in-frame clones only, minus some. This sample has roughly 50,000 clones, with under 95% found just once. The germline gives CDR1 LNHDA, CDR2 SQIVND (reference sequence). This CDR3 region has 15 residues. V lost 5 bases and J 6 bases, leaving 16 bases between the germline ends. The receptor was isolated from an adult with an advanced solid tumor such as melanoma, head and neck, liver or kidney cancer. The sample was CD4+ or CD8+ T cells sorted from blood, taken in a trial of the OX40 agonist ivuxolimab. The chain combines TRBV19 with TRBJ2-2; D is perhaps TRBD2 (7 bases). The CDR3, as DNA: TGTGCCAGTAGTCCGGGGGGCGCCGCGGCCGGGGAGCTGTTTTTT. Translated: CASSPGGAAAGELFF.